The 24 T cell receptor beta chains given below trace back to one sample, sequenced in a study of blood T cell repertoires in COVID-19. Repertoires were generated with immunoSEQ multiplex PCR, while TCRdb's copy carries only in-frame clones and drops some. The top ten hold 10% of the sample, which has around 430,000 clones, approximately 87% seen once. Material for sequencing was PBMCs or T cells enriched from blood (not recorded which). The receptors stem from a woman between 50 and 59 years old who had recovered from COVID-19.

V gene TRBV2 combines with J gene TRBJ2-7; D may be TRBD2 (6 bases). The CDR3 runs to 14 residues. Germline CDR1 is SNHLY and CDR2 is FYNNEI. Between the trimmed V and J ends, which lost 6 bases and 7 bases, there was a span of 19 bases. CDR3 DNA sequence: TGTGCCAGCAGGCTTCTACCGGGGGTGGGAGAGCAGTACTTC. This encodes CASRLLPGVGEQYF.

V and J are TRBV4-2 and TRBJ2-2; 8 positions match TRBD2. The CDR3 runs 14 residues. The J segment lost 6 bases and the V segment lost 3 bases, leaving 3 bases of the junction unmatched. The germline CDR1 and CDR2 sequences are LGHNA and YNFKEQ. The CDR3 is CASSQGLVSGELFF. As DNA, the CDR3 is TGTGCCAGCAGCCAGGGACTAGTCTCCGGGGAGCTGTTTTTT.

Only a few counts were recorded for this clone. The gene calls are TRBV6-5 and TRBJ2-7, with D possibly matching TRBD2 (6 bases). V dropped 6 bases and J dropped 0 bases, with 15 bases sitting between them. Germline V gene sequence: CDR1 MNHEY, CDR2 SVGAGI. This CDR3 spans 15 amino acids. This CDR3 is CASSLNGGSSYEQYF. CDR3 sequence (DNA): TGTGCCAGCAGCCTAAACGGGGGTTCCTCCTACGAGCAGTACTTC.

V is TRBV18 and J is TRBJ1-3; 8 bases match TRBD1. CDR3 size: 17 residues. Trimming cost V 0 bases and J 2 bases; bases outside gene matches: 6. Germline CDR1 and CDR2: KGHSH and LQKENI. The CDR3 loop is CASSPPATGQAGNTIYF. CDR3 nucleotides: TGTGCCAGCTCACCACCTGCCACGGGACAGGCTGGAAACACCATATATTTT. Combining the CDR3 with reference TRBV18 and TRBJ1-3 gives the whole variable domain NAGVMQNPRHLVRRRGQEARLRCSPMKGHSHVYWYRQLPEEGLKFMVYLQKENIIDESGMPKERFSAEFPKEGPSILRIQQVVRGDSAAYFCASSPPATGQAGNTIYFGEGSWLTVV.

The chain is built from TRBV6-2 or TRBV6-3 and TRBJ1-6; a possible D gene is TRBD1 (6 bases). This CDR3 has 15 residues. Germline CDR1 MNHEY, CDR2 SVGEGT. V was clipped by 2 bases and J by 13 bases, with 18 bases between them. The CDR3 spells CASSYETGTIFPLHF. The CDR3 coding sequence is TGTGCCAGCAGTTACGAAACCGGGACAATCTTTCCCCTCCACTTT.

The chain links TRBV4-2 to TRBJ1-5; D possibly corresponds to TRBD1 (6 bases). V gave up 0 bases and J gave up 7 bases, with 22 bases separating them. This CDR3 has 18 residues. The V gene's germline CDR1 is LGHNA and CDR2 YNFKEQ. The CDR3 bases are TGTGCCAGCAGCCAAGACCCGCAGGGGTGGGTGAGAGACCAGCCCCAGCATTTT. Amino acids: CASSQDPQGWVRDQPQHF.

The chain joins TRBV19 to TRBJ1-5, with TRBD1 identical over 7 bases. The CDR3 is 16 residues long. Germline V gene data show CDR1 as LNHDA and CDR2 as SQIVND (reference sequence). V shed 6 bases and J 2 bases; nucleotides not matched to a gene: 10. Here the CDR3 reads CASRDTGVGGNQPQHF. The CDR3 nucleotides read TGTGCCAGTAGAGATACAGGGGTAGGAGGCAATCAGCCCCAGCATTTT.

The chain is built from TRBV6-5 and TRBJ2-2; TRBD1 matches 8 bases. This CDR3 spans 16 amino acids. The V segment lost 0 bases and the J segment 5 bases; nucleotides outside the gene matches: 5. Germline CDR1 reads MNHEY; CDR2 reads SVGAGI. DNA for the CDR3: TGTGCCAGCAGTTACTCTGCAGGGGGCAGGACCGGGGAGCTGTTTTTT. It encodes CASSYSAGGRTGELFF.

The chain is built from TRBV30 and TRBJ1-2; 7 bases are shared with TRBD1. The junction had 2 bases not matched to a gene; V was cut back by 5 bases and J by 5 bases. Germline V lookup: CDR1 GTSNPN, CDR2 SVGIG (reference sequence). The CDR3 is 11 residues long. The CDR3 DNA sequence: TGTGCCTGGGAACAGGGGTATGGCTACACCTTC. It is translated as CAWEQGYGYTF.

The chain carries TRBV15 and TRBJ2-1, with 8 bases fitting TRBD1. The CDR3 has 15 amino acids. CDR1 is LNHNV, CDR2 YYDKDF, per germline (reference sequence). V dropped 2 bases and J dropped 1; count of bases not matched to a gene: 1. The CDR3 loop is CATSRNRGSYNEQFF. The CDR3, as DNA: TGTGCCACCAGCAGAAACAGGGGGTCCTACAATGAGCAGTTCTTC.

The V and J genes are TRBV30 and TRBJ1-5, with D maybe TRBD1 (5 bases). Germline V lookup: CDR1 GTSNPN, CDR2 SVGIG (reference sequence). Trimming cost V 0 bases and J 3 bases, with 12 bases left between them. CDR3 length: 15 amino acids. CDR3 sequence reads: CAWSVSGANNQPQHF. Here the CDR3 DNA reads TGTGCCTGGAGTGTATCTGGGGCGAACAATCAGCCCCAGCATTTT.

V gene TRBV23-1 combines with J gene TRBJ2-7, with 9 bases lining up with TRBD1. TRBV23-1 is placed among ORFs of uncertain function. Trimming removed 0 bases from V and 3 bases from J; junction bases left unmatched: 21. This CDR3 contains 21 residues. CDR3 residues: CASSQSTWGGSGTGNFYEQYF. CDR3 bases: TGCGCCAGCAGTCAATCGACGTGGGGAGGGTCCGGGACAGGGAATTTCTACGAGCAGTACTTC.

The V gene is TRBV6-5, the J gene TRBJ1-5; D is undetermined. There are 14 residues in the CDR3. CDR1 is MNHEY and CDR2 is SVGAGI in the germline V gene. The V end was cut by 7 bases, the J end by 1 base, with 11 bases between. CDR3 residues: CASMGGGSNQPQHF. The CDR3 DNA reads TGTGCCAGCATGGGTGGAGGAAGCAATCAGCCCCAGCATTTT.

The DNA of the CDR3 is TGTGCCAGTAGTACGGCTGGGGCCAACGTCCTGACTTTC. It translates to CASSTAGANVLTF. This chain uses TRBV19 with TRBJ2-6, with D hard to call. This CDR3 has 13 amino acids. In germline, CDR1 is LNHDA, CDR2 SQIVND (reference sequence). V gave up 4 bases and J gave up 2 bases, with 3 bases separating them.

This clone was picked up one time. This chain uses TRBV18 with TRBJ1-6; TRBD1 might be the D (5 bases). This CDR3 spans 16 amino acids. Germline assignment: CDR1 KGHSH and CDR2 LQKENI. V lost 2 bases and J lost 5, with 13 bases in between. In DNA, the CDR3 is TGTGCCAGCTCACCAAATGGGGGGGGAAATAATTCACCCCTCCACTTT. Protein product: CASSPNGGGNNSPLHF.

This clone occurred once. Here the CDR3 reads CASSYQDGGDTQYF. The DNA of the CDR3 is TGTGCCAGCAGTTACCAGGACGGGGGGGATACGCAGTATTTT. The rearrangement uses TRBV6-2 or TRBV6-3 and TRBJ2-3, with 7 bases that match TRBD2. J was trimmed by 6 bases and V by 2 bases; bases with no gene match: 5. CDR1 and CDR2 (germline): MNHEY, SVGEGT. The CDR3 consists of 14 residues.

In DNA, the CDR3 is TGTGCCAGCAGCCCACCCCTGGACAGGGGGCTGACAGATACGCAGTATTTT. This sequence encodes CASSPPLDRGLTDTQYF. The chain uses TRBV28 and TRBJ2-3, with 11 bases identical to TRBD1. Germline CDR1 reads MDHEN; CDR2 reads SYDVKM. CDR3 length: 17 amino acids. V lost 6 bases and J lost 3; bases outside the gene matches: 11. Full variable domain (missing parts from reference TRBV28 and TRBJ2-3): DVKVTQSSRYLVKRTGEKVFLECVQDMDHENMFWYRQDPGLGLRLIYFSYDVKMKEKGDIPEGYSVSREKKERFSLILESASTNQTSMYLCASSPPLDRGLTDTQYFGPGTRLTVL.

For the CDR3, the DNA is TGTGCCAGCAGTGAATTAGGGGGATCCTACAATGAGCAGTTCTTC. Amino acid sequence: CASSELGGSYNEQFF. The chain uses TRBV25-1 and TRBJ2-1; possible D gene TRBD1, 6 bases. CDR1 MGHDK and CDR2 SYGVNS come from the germline V gene. The CDR3 has 15 amino acids. V lost 1 base and J 1 base, leaving 8 bases between the germline ends. Full variable domain (missing parts from reference TRBV25-1 and TRBJ2-1): EADIYQTPRYLVIGTGKKITLECSQTMGHDKMYWYQQDPGMELHLIHYSYGVNSTEKGDLSSESTVSRIRTEHFPLTLESARPSHTSQYLCASSELGGSYNEQFFGPGTRLTVL.

The V gene is TRBV7-2, the J gene TRBJ1-4; 11 bases agree with TRBD1. V was pared by 4 bases and J by 8 bases, with 9 bases of the junction left unmatched. CDR3 length: 16 residues. Germline values: CDR1 SGHTA, CDR2 FQGNSA. CDR3 sequence reads: CASSSRTGGDGEKLFF. CDR3 nucleotide sequence: TGTGCCAGCAGCTCGCGGACAGGGGGCGACGGGGAAAAACTGTTTTTT.

The gene calls are TRBV3-1 (or the pseudogene TRBV3-2) and TRBJ1-6; 10 bases line up with TRBD1. V trimming: 4 bases; J trimming: 8 bases; junction bases outside the gene matches: 5. The CDR3 loop spans 15 amino acids. Germline V gene lookup returns CDR1 LGHDT and CDR2 YNNKEL (reference sequence). DNA for the CDR3: TGTGCCAGCAGCCCCTGGACAGGGGGTGATTCACCCCTCCACTTT. It translates to CASSPWTGGDSPLHF.

V usage is TRBV5-1 and J usage is TRBJ1-6; D might be TRBD1 (6 bases). V lost 4 bases, J lost 8 bases, and 13 bases lay in between. This CDR3 region has 14 residues. The germline V gene has CDR1 SGHRS and CDR2 YFSETQ. CDR3 sequence: CASSGGQIDSPLHF. The CDR3 bases are TGCGCCAGCAGCGGTGGACAGATCGATTCACCCCTCCACTTT.

This clone has just one count. V usage is TRBV10-1 and J usage is TRBJ1-2; TRBD1 aligns across 7 bases. The V gene's germline CDR1 is WNHNN and CDR2 SYGVQD (reference sequence). The CDR3 has 18 amino acids. V was clipped by 0 bases and J by 1 base; unmatched bases: 11. Written as DNA, the CDR3 is TGCGCCAGCAGTGAGTCGAAAGGGGGCGACCATATTAACTATGGCTACACCTTC. This sequence encodes CASSESKGGDHINYGYTF.

The chain links TRBV5-8 to TRBJ1-2; no reliable D call. V was shortened by 1 base and J by 4 bases, with 8 bases between the two germline ends. This CDR3 comprises 13 residues. Germline V gives CDR1 SGHTS, CDR2 YDEGEE. CDR3 sequence reads: CASSLQAPYGYTF. Written as DNA, the CDR3 is TGTGCCAGCAGCTTGCAGGCCCCCTATGGCTACACCTTC.

This rearrangement joins TRBV5-6 to TRBJ1-1; 9 bases match TRBD1. The CDR3 totals 19 residues. The V segment lost 0 bases and the J segment 0 bases; nucleotides outside the gene matches: 12. Germline CDR1 and CDR2: SGHDT and YYEEEE. As DNA, the CDR3 is TGTGCCAGCAGCTTGGACAGGGGGCGACTATTTTTGATGAACACTGAAGCTTTCTTT. Protein product: CASSLDRGRLFLMNTEAFF. The entire variable domain, with the rest obtained from reference TRBV5-6 and TRBJ1-1, is as follows: DAGVTQSPTHLIKTRGQQVTLRCSPKSGHDTVSWYQQALGQGPQFIFQYYEEEERQRGNFPDRFSGHQFPNYSSELNVNALLLGDSALYLCASSLDRGRLFLMNTEAFFGQGTRLTVV.